Following are 10 T cell receptor beta chains from one sample sequenced in a study of blood T cell repertoires in COVID-19. The protocol was immunoSEQ multiplex PCR, while the TCRdb copy is restricted to in-frame clones and leaves out a portion. This table holds fewer than 200,000 clones, about 83% found once. Sequenced input: peripheral blood. The receptors here all came from a man aged 60 to 75 with acute or convalescent COVID-19.

V and J are TRBV7-2 and TRBJ1-1; a possible D gene is TRBD1 (5 bases). The CDR3 length is 15 residues. Trimming shortened V by 5 bases and J by 6 bases, and 19 bases separated the two germline ends. CDR1 and CDR2 (germline): SGHTA, FQGNSA. CDR3 amino acids: CASSDRRGWTAEAFF. CDR3 DNA: TGTGCCAGCAGCGACCGGCGGGGGTGGACGGCTGAAGCTTTCTTT.

This clone is a singleton in its sample. The rearrangement joins TRBV5-6 to TRBJ2-7; D uncertain. V lost 0 bases and J 3 bases, leaving 4 bases between the germline ends. The V gene's germline CDR1 is SGHDT and CDR2 YYEEEE. The CDR3 length is 12 residues. CDR3 bases: TGTGCCAGCAGCTTGGAGAGCTACGAGCAGTACTTC. This encodes CASSLESYEQYF.

This clone was observed a handful of times. This chain joins TRBV6-6 and TRBJ1-1; possible D gene TRBD1, 6 bases. Trimming removed 5 bases from V and 3 bases from J, with 10 bases in between. Germline assignment: CDR1 MNHNY and CDR2 SVGAGI (reference sequence). This CDR3 comprises 13 residues. The CDR3 protein is CASSTGHDTEAFF. CDR3 coding DNA: TGTGCCAGCAGTACGGGACATGACACTGAAGCTTTCTTT.

The CDR3 sequence is CASSLGTGYRELFF. CDR3 nucleotides: TGTGCCAGCAGCTTAGGGACAGGGTATCGGGAGCTGTTTTTT. The J gene is TRBJ2-2, the V gene TRBV11-2; TRBD1 matches 8 bases. V dropped 1 base and J dropped 9; count of bases not matched to a gene: 4. CDR1 and CDR2 (germline): SGHAT, FQNNGV. The CDR3 has 14 amino acids. The full variable domain, with the rest looked up from reference TRBV11-2 and TRBJ2-2, is EAGVAQSPRYKIIEKRQSVAFWCNPISGHATLYWYQQILGQGPKLLIQFQNNGVVDDSQLPKDRFSAERLKGVDSTLKIQPAKLEDSAVYLCASSLGTGYRELFFGEGSRLTVL.

The V call is TRBV6-5, the J call TRBJ2-4; TRBD1 matches at 10 bases. The V gene's germline CDR1 is MNHEY and CDR2 SVGAGI. This CDR3 has 13 amino acids. V lost 7 bases, J lost 7 bases, and 4 bases stayed unmatched. The CDR3 here is CASKRTGGNIQYF. Written as DNA, the CDR3 is TGTGCCAGCAAGCGGACAGGGGGTAACATTCAGTACTTC.

The chain combines TRBV2 with TRBJ2-1; TRBD1 matches at 10 bases. The J segment lost 10 bases and the V segment lost 5 bases, leaving 14 bases of the junction unmatched. The CDR3 covers 16 residues. Germline-derived CDR1 and CDR2 are SNHLY and FYNNEI. The CDR3 bases are TGTGCCAGCAGTATTCCGGGACAGGGGCCGTCGCCAGAGCAGTTCTTC. It encodes CASSIPGQGPSPEQFF. Supplemented by reference TRBV2 and TRBJ2-1, the full variable domain reads EPEVTQTPSHQVTQMGQEVILRCVPISNHLYFYWYRQILGQKVEFLVSFYNNEISEKSEIFDDQFSVERPDGSNFTLKIRSTKLEDSAMYFCASSIPGQGPSPEQFFGPGTRLTVL.

The chain is built from TRBV28 and TRBJ1-2; perhaps TRBD1 as D (5 bases). V lost 10 bases and J lost 7, with 16 bases in between. In germline, CDR1 is MDHEN, CDR2 SYDVKM. CDR3 length: 12 residues. The CDR3 DNA reads TGTGCCATTCATCGGGGGGGAGGTGGCTACACCTTC. This gives the protein CAIHRGGGGYTF.

This chain links TRBV3-1 (or the pseudogene TRBV3-2) with TRBJ1-2, with D hard to call. V lost 4 bases, J lost 8 bases, and 11 bases lay in between. CDR1 and CDR2 (germline): LGHDT, YNNKEL (reference sequence). This CDR3 contains 12 residues. The CDR3 here is CASSRRSLGYTF. CDR3 coding DNA: TGTGCCAGCAGCCGGAGGAGTCTCGGCTACACCTTC.

The V and J genes are TRBV9 and TRBJ2-7, with TRBD1 identical over 7 bases. V dropped 0 bases and J dropped 4; count of bases not matched to a gene: 7. Per the germline V gene, CDR1 is SGDLS and CDR2 is YYNGEE. This CDR3 has 15 amino acids. CDR3 loop: CASSVGAGTDYEQYF. As DNA, the CDR3 is TGTGCCAGCAGCGTAGGAGCCGGGACAGATTACGAGCAGTACTTC.

This chain connects TRBV4-1 to TRBJ2-1; 11 positions agree with TRBD2. This CDR3 contains 17 residues. Germline CDR1 is MGHRA and CDR2 is YSYEKL. The J segment lost 7 bases and the V segment lost 0 bases, leaving 8 bases of the junction unmatched. CDR3 residues: CASSQDLVAGGRNEQFF. DNA of the CDR3: TGCGCCAGCAGCCAAGATTTGGTAGCGGGGGGGCGGAATGAGCAGTTCTTC.